These T cell receptor beta chains were read from a single sample in a study of blood T cell repertoires in COVID-19. The table came from immunoSEQ multiplex PCR; TCRdb's copy has only in-frame clones and leaves some out. The data hold just over 650,000 clones, with about 90% observed a single time. The specimen sequenced was peripheral blood. These receptors came from a woman aged 18 to 35 with acute or convalescent COVID-19. Each CDR3 is given with its conserved first and last residue. Each record gives: V gene, D gene, clone size, J gene, CDR3 protein, CDR3 DNA. A D gene is named only where the DNA matches it firmly. Clone sizes are given selectively: once, few, many, or a class where the clone is expanded.

TRBV9	.	.	TRBJ2-2	CASLGADTGELFF	TGTGCCAGCTTGGGGGCGGACACCGGGGAGCTGTTTTTT
TRBV11-3	.	.	TRBJ1-2	CASSFPGNYGYTF	TGTGCCAGCAGCTTCCCAGGGAACTATGGCTACACCTTC
TRBV28	.	once	TRBJ1-2	CASSARGYGYTF	TGTGCCAGCAGTGCCCGAGGGTATGGCTACACCTTC
TRBV5-1	.	.	TRBJ1-2	CASSPPNNYGYTF	TGCGCCAGCAGCCCCCCTAATAACTATGGCTACACCTTC
TRBV6-5	TRBD1	.	TRBJ1-2	CASSWDRQIYGYTF	TGTGCCAGCAGCTGGGACAGGCAGATCTATGGCTACACCTTC
TRBV6-1	TRBD2	.	TRBJ2-7	CASSEASGGATEQYF	TGTGCCAGCAGTGAAGCAAGCGGGGGGGCCACCGAGCAGTACTTC
TRBV3-1/TRBV3-2	TRBD1	few	TRBJ1-1	CASSQFPIGTGRTEAFF	TGTGCCAGCAGCCAATTTCCTATCGGGACAGGGAGAACTGAAGCTTTCTTT
TRBV2	.	.	TRBJ1-1	CASSIPRGTEAFF	TGTGCCAGCAGTATACCACGGGGCACTGAAGCTTTCTTT
TRBV15	.	.	TRBJ1-3	CATSREAGSGNTIYF	TGTGCCACCAGCAGAGAGGCAGGCTCTGGAAACACCATATATTTT
TRBV7-8	.	once	TRBJ1-1	CASSFAGVGTEAFF	TGTGCCAGCAGCTTCGCAGGGGTAGGGACTGAAGCTTTCTTT
TRBV24-1	.	.	TRBJ2-7	CATSAQGFSEQYF	TGTGCCACCAGTGCGCAGGGCTTCAGCGAGCAGTACTTC
TRBV7-8	.	.	TRBJ2-7	CASSPHPTGFYEQYF	TGTGCCAGCAGCCCCCATCCGACAGGATTCTACGAGCAGTACTTC
TRBV11-1	.	.	TRBJ1-2	CASSLAAEYGYTF	TGTGCCAGCAGCTTAGCGGCGGAATATGGCTACACCTTC
TRBV7-6	TRBD1	.	TRBJ1-1	CASSLPGQGAMAFF	TGTGCCAGCAGCTTACCGGGACAGGGGGCGATGGCTTTCTTT